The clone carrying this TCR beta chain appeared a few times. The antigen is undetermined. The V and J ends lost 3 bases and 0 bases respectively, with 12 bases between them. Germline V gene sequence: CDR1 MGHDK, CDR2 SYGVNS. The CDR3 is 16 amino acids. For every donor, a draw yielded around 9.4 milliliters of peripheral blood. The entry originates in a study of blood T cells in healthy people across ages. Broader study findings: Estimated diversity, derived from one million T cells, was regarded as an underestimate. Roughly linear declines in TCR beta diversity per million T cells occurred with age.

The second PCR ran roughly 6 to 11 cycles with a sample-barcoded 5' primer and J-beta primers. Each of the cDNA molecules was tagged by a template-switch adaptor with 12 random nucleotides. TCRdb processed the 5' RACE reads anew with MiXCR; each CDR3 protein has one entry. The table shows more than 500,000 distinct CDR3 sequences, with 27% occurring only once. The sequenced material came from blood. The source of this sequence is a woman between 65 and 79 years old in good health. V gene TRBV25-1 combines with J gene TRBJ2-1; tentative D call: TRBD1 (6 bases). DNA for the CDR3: TGTGCCAGCAGTGACGCGAGGGGGAGCTCCTACAATGAGCAGTTCTTC. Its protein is CASSDARGSSYNEQFF. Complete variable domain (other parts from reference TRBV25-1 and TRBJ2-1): EADIYQTPRYLVIGTGKKITLECSQTMGHDKMYWYQQDPGMELHLIHYSYGVNSTEKGDLSSESTVSRIRTEHFPLTLESARPSHTSQYLCASSDARGSSYNEQFFGPGTRLTVL.